One sample yielded the 11 T cell receptor beta chains listed below, sequenced in a study of breast tumors, draining lymph nodes, adjacent tissues. MiXCR was run by TCRdb on the multiplex PCR reads, yielding one entry per CDR3 protein. This table has approximately 300,000 distinct CDR3 sequences, under 35% appearing once. The lymph nodes were axillary draining lymph nodes from breast cancer patients. What was sequenced was axillary lymph node tissue. The receptor source for this set is a female donor with breast cancer. Some clones in this sample may be carry-over from other donors' samples.

This clonotype was found many times. The rearrangement uses TRBV10-3 and TRBJ2-5; maybe TRBD2 (6 bases). Germline loops: CDR1 ENHRY, CDR2 SYGVKD. The V end was cut by 4 bases, the J end by 2 bases, with 29 bases between. This CDR3 has 20 residues. DNA of the CDR3: TGTGCCATCAGTGGGGTAGCGGCAAATCATGTGCCCCCCCCACAAGAGACCCAGTACTTC. Amino acids: CAISGVAANHVPPPQETQYF.

Remarks on this clonotype: This could be a read error, since a much larger clone is one nucleotide away. It is likely a read error, because the conserved phenylalanine at the end of the CDR3 is missing. The J gene is TRBJ2-7, the V gene TRBV14, with D unresolved. The CDR3 contains 13 residues. Germline assignment: CDR1 SGHDN and CDR2 FVKESK. The germline V and J ends were trimmed by 1 base and 0 bases, with 4 bases remaining between them. CDR3: CASSQAPSYEQYS. For the CDR3, the DNA is TGTGCCAGCAGCCAAGCGCCCTCCTACGAGCAGTACTCC.

At least ten counts were recorded for this clonotype. The gene calls are TRBV20-1 and TRBJ1-3, with a tentative D call TRBD1 (5 bases). V lost 2 bases to trimming and J lost 7 bases, with 24 bases between them. CDR1 is DFQATT, CDR2 SNEGSKA, per germline (reference sequence). This CDR3 is 17 amino acids long. DNA for the CDR3: TGCAGTGCTAGACATCCCGATCGGGACTTCCTGGGGAACACCATATATTTT. This codes for CSARHPDRDFLGNTIYF.

This rearrangement joins TRBV4-2 to TRBJ2-6; no firm D call. V was clipped by 2 bases and J by 0 bases, with 8 bases between them. CDR1 and CDR2 from the germline V gene are LGHNA and YNFKEQ. There are 16 residues in the CDR3. The CDR3 sequence is CASSQIQSSGANVLTF. The CDR3 DNA reads as TGTGCCAGCAGCCAAATCCAGAGCTCTGGGGCCAACGTCCTGACTTTC.

This clonotype was counted a few times. The chain has TRBV20-1 and TRBJ2-1, with TRBD1 identical over 10 bases. Germline V CDR1 and CDR2: DFQATT, SNEGSKA (reference sequence). The CDR3 is 14 amino acids. With V trimmed by 4 bases and J by 9 bases, 9 bases remained unmatched. CDR3 sequence (DNA): TGCAGTGCTATTCTGGGACAGGGGCGCGGTGAGCAGTTCTTC. Protein: CSAILGQGRGEQFF.

This clonotype occurred once. The rearrangement uses TRBV24-1 and TRBJ2-3; tentative D call: TRBD1 (5 bases). This CDR3 region has 15 residues. CDR1 is KGHDR and CDR2 is SFDVKD in the germline V gene. CDR3 DNA: TGTGCTAGAGATAATCATGACTCAGGGCCAGATACGCAGTATTTT. Encoded protein: CARDNHDSGPDTQYF.

In its sample, this clonotype was seen many times. The V gene is TRBV7-9, the J gene TRBJ1-6; D is unresolved. V shed 3 bases and J shed 5 bases, with 5 bases lying between them. CDR1 is SEHNR, CDR2 FQNEAQ, per germline (reference sequence). The CDR3 consists of 13 residues. Here the CDR3 reads CASSFEDNSPLHF. The CDR3 DNA reads as TGTGCCAGCAGCTTCGAGGATAATTCACCCCTCCACTTT.

This clonotype has a count of ten or more. The chain has TRBV19 and TRBJ1-2, with TRBD1 as a possible D gene (5 bases). V lost 4 bases, J lost 2 bases, and 11 bases lay in between. The germline V gene has CDR1 LNHDA and CDR2 SQIVND (reference sequence). The CDR3 totals 14 residues. This chain's CDR3 is CASSSRQTNYGYTF. Here the CDR3 DNA reads TGTGCCAGTAGTAGCAGACAGACAAACTATGGCTACACCTTC.

This chain joins TRBV5-5 and TRBJ2-5; D is undetermined. The CDR3 runs to 14 residues. Germline lookup yields CDR1 SGHKS and CDR2 YYEKEE (reference sequence). Trimming took off 2 bases at V and 0 bases at J, with 8 bases between the two ends. CDR3 residues: CASSFEQNQETQYF. CDR3 DNA: TGTGCCAGCAGCTTCGAACAAAACCAAGAGACCCAGTACTTC.

This clonotype came up many times. This chain joins TRBV20-1 and TRBJ2-3, with D maybe TRBD1 (5 bases). This CDR3 has 11 residues. Germline V lookup: CDR1 DFQATT, CDR2 SNEGSKA (reference sequence). The ends were cut back, 6 bases at V and 8 bases at J, with 12 bases in the middle. CDR3 residues: CSAVVGRTQYF. CDR3 nucleotides: TGCAGTGCGGTGGTGGGGCGTACGCAGTATTTT.

This clonotype came up many times. This chain joins TRBV19 and TRBJ1-3; D not resolved. CDR1 LNHDA and CDR2 SQIVND come from the germline V gene (reference sequence). Trimming cost V 3 bases and J 4 bases, with 7 bases left between them. This CDR3 comprises 13 residues. Written as DNA, the CDR3 is TGTGCCAGTAGTATTGACGGCGGAAACACCATATATTTT. Its translation: CASSIDGGNTIYF.